These 25 T cell receptor beta chains came from one sample sequenced in a study of Tregs in tolerant kidney transplant recipients. Only in-frame clones appear in the TCRdb table, and some are missing; sequencing was by immunoSEQ multiplex PCR. The repertoire table contains roughly 48,000 clones. The sample consisted of CD4+ T cells from blood, taken before the transplant. The origin of the receptors is a human donor who received a combined kidney and bone marrow transplant.

Points on this clone: With the read ending 3 residues before the CDR3 end, the germline J gene is used to fill in that end. The chain joins TRBV2 to TRBJ2-4, with 10 bases identical to TRBD1. V shed 6 bases and J 7 bases; nucleotides not matched to a gene: 6. The length of the CDR3 is 14 residues. CDR1 is SNHLY and CDR2 is FYNNEI in the germline V gene. The covered CDR3 bases are TGTGCCAGCAGGGGCGGGACAGGGGTTAACATT. This sequence encodes CASRGGTGVNI. The full CDR3 protein is CASRGGTGVNIQYF.

CDR3 DNA (partial): TGCGCCAGCAGCCCGGACAGGAGTGGAGAGACC. Its protein is CASSPDRSGET. The whole CDR3 reads CASSPDRSGETQYF. The V and J genes are TRBV5-1 and TRBJ2-5, with 7 bases aligning to TRBD1. The read halts 3 residues ahead of the CDR3 end, with the missing end drawn from the germline J gene. The ends lost 4 bases at V and 4 bases at J; junction bases unmatched: 7. The CDR3 has 14 amino acids. Germline V lookup: CDR1 SGHRS, CDR2 YFSETQ.

Regarding this clone: The read stops 3 residues short of the end of the CDR3; the missing end is completed from the germline J gene. The V and J genes are TRBV20-1 and TRBJ1-5; maybe TRBD1 (6 bases). Germline V lookup: CDR1 DFQATT, CDR2 SNEGSKA (reference sequence). The CDR3 runs 14 residues. V lost 7 bases and J 1 base, leaving 14 bases between the germline ends. The sequenced part of the CDR3 DNA is TGCAGTGTCCCTGACAGGAAAAGCAATCAGCCC. Translating gives CSVPDRKSNQP. The whole CDR3 reads CSVPDRKSNQPQHF.

For this clone: Sequencing ends 3 residues short of the CDR3 end; the germline J gene provides the rest. The chain combines TRBV18 with TRBJ2-3, with TRBD2 identical over 11 bases. The germline gives CDR1 KGHSH, CDR2 LQKENI. This CDR3 comprises 17 residues. Trimming cost V 0 bases and J 6 bases; bases outside gene matches: 8. The CDR3 spells CASSPPQLAGGWDTQYF. The CDR3 DNA, read in part, is TGTGCCAGCTCACCACCGCAGCTAGCGGGAGGTTGGGATACG.

Note on this clone: The read ends 3 residues shy of where the CDR3 ends; the end is completed using the germline J gene. The rearrangement uses TRBV7-8 and TRBJ2-2, with 9 bases that match TRBD1. The CDR3 extends over 17 amino acids. J was trimmed by 0 bases and V by 1 base; bases with no gene match: 3. CDR1 and CDR2 (germline): SGHVS, FQNEAQ. The covered CDR3 bases are TGTGCCAGCAGCTTAGTTGGGACAGGGTCGAACACCGGGGAG. Translating it yields CASSLVGTGSNTGE. From start to end, the CDR3 is CASSLVGTGSNTGELFF.

Worth noting for this clone: Coverage ceases 3 residues before the CDR3 finishes, and the germline J gene fills in the end. V usage is TRBV2 and J usage is TRBJ2-2; D possibly corresponds to TRBD1 (5 bases). V was cut by 6 bases and J by 1 base, with 9 bases left in between. The CDR3 consists of 14 residues. Per the germline V gene, CDR1 is SNHLY and CDR2 is FYNNEI. CDR3 bases read: TGTGCCAGCAGCGTTGGACAGAACACCGGGGAG. Its translation is CASSVGQNTGE. The entire CDR3 sequence reads CASSVGQNTGELFF.

A note on this clone: The CDR3 extends 3 residues past the end of the read, so its final part is completed from the germline J gene. This chain joins TRBV7-9 and TRBJ2-7; weak D call: TRBD1 (5 bases). Trimming shortened V by 3 bases and J by 0 bases, and 9 bases separated the two germline ends. Germline V CDR1 and CDR2: SEHNR, FQNEAQ (reference sequence). This CDR3 has 14 residues. The CDR3 DNA, read in part, is TGTGCCAGCAGCTTCCAGGGAAGCTCCTACGAG. It translates to CASSFQGSSYE. The entire CDR3 reads CASSFQGSSYEQYF.

Comment on this clone: The read gets to within 3 residues of the CDR3 end, and the germline J gene fills in the rest. The rearrangement uses TRBV5-6 and TRBJ2-7; 12 bases fit TRBD2. The ends lost 2 bases at V and 5 bases at J; junction bases unmatched: 2. Per germline, CDR1 SGHDT and CDR2 YYEEEE. The CDR3 runs to 14 residues. The sequenced part of the CDR3 DNA is TGTGCCAGCAGCTTTCCTAGCGGGAGGGACGAG. It translates to CASSFPSGRDE. The entire CDR3 protein reads CASSFPSGRDEQYF.

Comments on this clone: The read finishes 3 residues shy of the CDR3 end, and the germline J gene is used to complete it. The V and J genes are TRBV2 and TRBJ2-7; 9 bases map to TRBD1. This CDR3 comprises 14 residues. CDR1 SNHLY and CDR2 FYNNEI come from the germline V gene. The trim removed 3 bases at V and 2 bases at J, leaving 2 bases unmatched. The sequenced CDR3 bases are TGTGCCAGCAGTGACTGGGACAGGGCCTACGAG. Encoded protein: CASSDWDRAYE. The CDR3 as a whole reads CASSDWDRAYEQYF.

This CDR3 is CASTTGTSGKETQYF. The covered CDR3 bases are TGTGCCAGCACCACGGGGACTAGCGGGAAAGAGACC. The chain uses TRBV6-2 or TRBV6-3 and TRBJ2-5; 13 bases map to TRBD2. From the germline J gene comes the end of the CDR3, since the read stops 3 residues before it. Germline CDR1 and CDR2: MNHEY and SVGEGT. J gave up 3 bases and V 7 bases, and 5 bases lay outside the gene matches. This CDR3 spans 15 amino acids.

To note about this clone: The read stops 3 residues short of the end of the CDR3; the missing end is completed from the germline J gene. The chain couples TRBV18 to TRBJ2-1, with TRBD2 matching over 12 bases. From germline, CDR1 is KGHSH and CDR2 LQKENI. V was pared by 3 bases and J by 8 bases, with 5 bases of the junction left unmatched. The CDR3 runs to 15 residues. CDR3 in amino acids: CASSPGLAGFDEQFF. The part of the CDR3 DNA that was read is TGTGCCAGCTCACCCGGACTAGCGGGATTCGATGAG.

To note about this clone: One end of the junction does not line up with germline, which may come from a read error. Coverage ceases 3 residues before the CDR3 finishes, and the germline J gene fills in the end. The genes are TRBV7-7 and TRBJ2-2; a weak D match, TRBD1 (5 bases). Germline CDR1 and CDR2: SSHAT and FNYEAQ (reference sequence). The CDR3 covers 14 residues. The part of the CDR3 DNA that was read is TGTGCTAGCAGCTTAGACAGGAACACCGGGGAG. It is translated as CASSLDRNTGE. The CDR3 in full is CASSLDRNTGELFF. The full variable domain, with the rest looked up from reference TRBV7-7 and TRBJ2-2, is GAGVSQSPRYKVTKRGQDVTLRCDPISSHATLYWYQQALGQGPEFLTYFNYEAQPDKSGLPSDRFSAERPEGSISTLTIQRTEQRDSAMYRCASSLDRNTGELFFGEGSRLTVL.

Turning to this clone: The read finishes 3 residues shy of the CDR3 end, and the germline J gene is used to complete it. J is TRBJ1-5 and V is TRBV19; maybe TRBD1 (5 bases). V was clipped by 9 bases and J by 3 bases, with 18 bases between them. The V gene's germline CDR1 is LNHDA and CDR2 SQIVND (reference sequence). This CDR3 has 15 amino acids. The CDR3: CASSIKGQTNQPQHF. Partial CDR3 DNA: TGTGCCAGCTCCATTAAGGGGCAGACCAATCAGCCC.

With respect to this clone: The observed sequence ends 3 residues before the CDR3 terminus, with the missing tail filled in from the germline J gene. This sequence joins TRBV2 and TRBJ2-3; 9 bases map to TRBD1. This CDR3 region has 16 residues. The germline V gene has CDR1 SNHLY and CDR2 FYNNEI. The junction had 9 bases not matched to a gene; V was cut back by 7 bases and J by 1 base. CDR3 bases read: TGTGCCAGCAACCTACAGGGGGCTGGTGGCACAGATACG. Translating gives CASNLQGAGGTDT. The entire CDR3 reads CASNLQGAGGTDTQYF.

Notes on this clone: The CDR3 extends 3 residues past the end of the read, so its final part is completed from the germline J gene. This chain connects TRBV20-1 to TRBJ1-2, with D possibly being TRBD1 (5 bases). The CDR3 totals 14 residues. Trimming took off 3 bases at V and 4 bases at J, with 15 bases between the two ends. The germline gives CDR1 DFQATT, CDR2 SNEGSKA (reference sequence). CDR3 DNA, as far as it was read: TGCAGTGCTAGGGGTGGGGCTGAGGGCTATGGC. Its protein product is CSARGGAEGYG. The CDR3 in its entirety is CSARGGAEGYGYTF.

The CDR3 sequence is CAWSLTGSQPQHF. The sequenced part of the CDR3 DNA is TGTGCCTGGAGTCTAACAGGGAGTCAGCCC. This rearrangement joins TRBV30 to TRBJ1-5; weak D call: TRBD1 (6 bases). The read ends 3 residues early relative to the CDR3; the germline J gene fills the gap. Per the germline V gene, CDR1 is GTSNPN and CDR2 is SVGIG (reference sequence). The CDR3 length is 13 residues. V lost 2 bases and J lost 6, with 11 bases in between.

Regarding this clone: The read gets to within 3 residues of the CDR3 end, and the germline J gene fills in the rest. The gene calls are TRBV7-3 and TRBJ2-2; a weak D match, TRBD2 (5 bases). Looked up from germline, CDR1 is SGHTA and CDR2 is FQGTGA. CDR3 length equals 16 residues. Trimming pared 5 bases from V and 8 bases from J, leaving 21 bases between. Partial CDR3 DNA: TGTGCCAGCAGCCGAAAAAAGACAACGGGGTCGGGGGAG. Amino acids: CASSRKKTTGSGE. Given in full, the CDR3 is CASSRKKTTGSGELFF.

As regards this clone: The read terminates 3 residues ahead of where the CDR3 ends, so the germline J gene completes it. The genes are TRBV7-9 and TRBJ1-6; 7 bases match TRBD1. The CDR3 totals 15 residues. J gave up 7 bases and V 4 bases, and 7 bases lay outside the gene matches. CDR1 is SEHNR and CDR2 is FQNEAQ in the germline V gene (reference sequence). This chain's CDR3 is CASSSRQGPNSPLHF. The CDR3 DNA, read in part, is TGTGCCAGCAGCTCCCGACAGGGACCAAATTCACCC.

A note on this clone: The read terminates 3 residues before the CDR3 end, so the remaining end is supplied by the germline J gene. This sequence joins TRBV4-2 and TRBJ2-7; 9 nucleotides match TRBD1. CDR3 length: 16 residues. V was pared by 4 bases and J by 5 bases, with 12 bases of the junction left unmatched. From germline, CDR1 is LGHNA and CDR2 YNFKEQ. The DNA read from the CDR3 is TGTGCCAGCAGCCCGAGTACCGGGACAGGGAGGAACGAG. As protein: CASSPSTGTGRNE. The entire CDR3 protein reads CASSPSTGTGRNEQYF.

On this clone: The sequenced fragment ends 3 residues before the CDR3 boundary, so the rest is inferred from the germline J gene. The rearrangement links TRBV5-1 to TRBJ2-7; D may correspond to TRBD1 or TRBD2 (6 bases each). CDR3 length: 16 residues. The V end was cut by 0 bases, the J end by 5 bases, with 18 bases between. Germline loops: CDR1 SGHRS, CDR2 YFSETQ. This chain's CDR3 is CASSLASGGGGDEQYF. The CDR3 DNA, read in part, is TGCGCCAGCAGCTTGGCGTCCGGAGGGGGTGGGGACGAG.

With respect to this clone: With the read ending 3 residues before the CDR3 end, the germline J gene is used to fill in that end. In the same sample, other DNA sequences code for this CDR3. The V gene is TRBV2, the J gene TRBJ2-1; perhaps TRBD2 as D (6 bases). Trimming stripped 0 bases from V and 5 bases from J, with 17 bases between. This CDR3 has 17 amino acids. CDR1 and CDR2 from the germline V gene are SNHLY and FYNNEI. The chain's CDR3 is CASSEAARLVRDNEQFF. CDR3 DNA, as far as it was read: TGTGCCAGCAGTGAAGCAGCACGACTAGTAAGGGACAATGAG.

Details on this clone: Coverage ceases 3 residues before the CDR3 finishes, and the germline J gene fills in the end. J is TRBJ1-2 and V is TRBV29-1; 7 bases are shared with TRBD1. There are 12 residues in the CDR3. Germline V gene lookup returns CDR1 SQVTM and CDR2 ANQGSEA. J was trimmed by 3 bases and V by 7 bases; bases with no gene match: 5. The CDR3 sequence: CSAFDRDYGYTF. The DNA read from the CDR3 is TGCAGCGCCTTCGACAGGGACTATGGC.

As regards this clone: The read terminates 3 residues ahead of where the CDR3 ends, so the germline J gene completes it. The genes are TRBV20-1 and TRBJ2-1, with 10 bases that match TRBD2. The germline CDR1 and CDR2 sequences are DFQATT and SNEGSKA (reference sequence). The CDR3 contains 12 residues. The V segment lost 3 bases and the J segment 9 bases; nucleotides outside the gene matches: 2. CDR3 DNA (partial): TGCAGTGCTAGTTCTAGCGGGGGTGAG. Translation gives CSASSSGGE. In full, the CDR3 reads CSASSSGGEQFF.

As regards this clone: With the read ending 3 residues before the CDR3 end, the germline J gene is used to fill in that end. The chain links TRBV20-1 to TRBJ2-2; TRBD1 matches at 8 bases. This CDR3 contains 16 residues. Germline V gene sequence: CDR1 DFQATT, CDR2 SNEGSKA (reference sequence). Trimming at V came to 2 bases and at J to 2 bases, leaving 7 bases not matched to a gene. CDR3 loop: CSARSAGGFNTGELFF. CDR3 DNA (partial): TGCAGTGCTAGATCTGCAGGGGGCTTTAACACCGGGGAG.

As for this clone: The read ends 3 residues early relative to the CDR3; the germline J gene fills the gap. The chain employs TRBV23-1 and TRBJ2-7; D ambiguous. Being an ORF, TRBV23-1 has a function that is uncertain. The CDR3 spans 13 residues. Trimming pared 2 bases from V and 2 bases from J, leaving 7 bases between. The CDR3 protein is CASSQLPPYEQYF. The DNA read from the CDR3 is TGCGCCAGCAGTCAACTACCTCCCTACGAG.